This TCR beta chain came from a study of chemoradiotherapy in HPV16-positive cancers. Study-wide context: Functional T-cell assays on two HPV16-positive patients' cells defined candidate HPV-specific clones and common TCR motifs. Study results and limitations: Functional assays defining HPV-specific T cells used only a couple of HPV16-positive patients.

Worth noting for this clone: Its target is not known.

Over chemoradiotherapy, repertoires were sampled more than once. This CDR3 contains 14 residues. The germline gives CDR1 MGHDK, CDR2 SYGVNS. V was cut by 4 bases and J by 0 bases, with 9 bases left in between. Data came from immunoSEQ multiplex PCR; TCRdb stores just in-frame clones and leaves some out. The sample holds about 7,000 clones, roughly 79% seen once. The source is a human donor with HPV-associated anogenital cancer. V usage is TRBV25-1 and J usage is TRBJ1-2, with no clear D. Sampling was carried out from a patient who underwent chemoradiotherapy. The CDR3 DNA follows: TGTGCCAGCAGTGGGGAAACTGCTAACTATGGCTACACCTTC. Amino acid sequence: CASSGETANYGYTF.